The sequence of this T cell receptor (beta chain) was determined in a study of T cell responses to AZD1222 COVID-19 vaccine. Findings and caveats of the study: Reportedly, close to half of spike-specific TCRs are directed against unmutated variant regions. Donors were chiefly white British, with a greater number of females, and clonal diversity was perhaps underestimated.

As concerns this clone: The antigen remains undetermined.

Combined were second doses at about 4 or about 12 weeks. TCRdb keeps only in-frame clones here, not all; method: immunoSEQ multiplex PCR. The repertoire holds 75,000 or so clones, with 91% as singletons. The CDR3 is 17 amino acids. Germline loops: CDR1 LGHNT, CDR2 FRNRAP. Trimming took 0 bases from V and 0 from J; bases not matched to a gene: 8. This sequence joins TRBV12-5 and TRBJ2-7; 7 nucleotides agree with TRBD2. This specimen consisted of peripheral blood, obtained 28 days after the second AZD1222 dose. The receptor was derived from an adult who received the AZD1222 COVID-19 vaccine. The chain's CDR3 is CASGLVLGRESSYEQYF. The CDR3 DNA sequence: TGTGCTAGTGGTTTGGTACTGGGGAGGGAGAGCTCCTACGAGCAGTACTTC.